These 27 T cell receptor beta chains share one sample of origin, sequenced in a study of blood T cell repertoires in COVID-19. Here immunoSEQ multiplex PCR was the method, and the copy in TCRdb shows in-frame clones only, minus some. This sample carries under 300,000 clones, about 93% of them seen once, and the ten largest clones take 0.8% to 0.95%. Sequencing was performed on peripheral blood. Receptors were obtained from a young man with COVID-19, enrolled during active disease.

The chain couples TRBV12-3 or TRBV12-4 to TRBJ2-1, with 7 bases aligning to TRBD2. The CDR3 totals 13 residues. V shed 11 bases and J 0 bases; nucleotides not matched to a gene: 4. The CDR3 here is CAGRLASYNEQFF. In DNA form, the CDR3 reads TGTGCCGGAAGACTAGCCTCCTACAATGAGCAGTTCTTC.

This sequence joins TRBV19 and TRBJ2-7; 9 bases are a match to TRBD2. Germline V lookup: CDR1 LNHDA, CDR2 SQIVND (reference sequence). The V segment lost 6 bases and the J segment 2 bases; nucleotides outside the gene matches: 5. CDR3 length equals 14 residues. In DNA, the CDR3 is TGTGCCAGTAGCTTTAGCGGGGGACCCTACGAGCAGTACTTC. Amino acids: CASSFSGGPYEQYF.

This chain connects TRBV6-5 to TRBJ1-1, with D tentatively TRBD1 (6 bases). V lost 1 base and J 5 bases, leaving 17 bases between the germline ends. There are 16 residues in the CDR3. In germline, CDR1 is MNHEY, CDR2 SVGAGI. In nucleotides, the CDR3 is TGTGCCAGCAGTTACTTTCCCCAGGGGAGTGGAACTGAAGCTTTCTTT. Translation gives CASSYFPQGSGTEAFF.

The genes are TRBV7-6 and TRBJ2-7; TRBD1 matches at 8 bases. Germline V lookup: CDR1 SGHVS, CDR2 FNYEAQ. After removal of 5 bases from V and 1 base from J, the junction contained 10 bases not matched to a gene. The CDR3 runs 16 residues. The CDR3 coding sequence is TGTGCCAGCAGCGCCCCAGGGACAGGAACTTCCTACGAGCAGTACTTC. Amino acids: CASSAPGTGTSYEQYF.

This chain uses TRBV27 with TRBJ1-5; D remains ambiguous. Trimming shortened V by 4 bases and J by 0 bases, and 16 bases separated the two germline ends. This CDR3 comprises 17 residues. In germline, CDR1 is MNHEY, CDR2 SMNVEV (reference sequence). CDR3: CASSSEAGGYSNQPQHF. CDR3 bases: TGTGCCAGCAGTTCGGAGGCGGGAGGGTATAGCAATCAGCCCCAGCATTTT.

The rearrangement links TRBV10-3 to TRBJ2-2; 9 bases are shared with TRBD2. Trimming took 7 bases from V and 2 from J; bases not matched to a gene: 8. The CDR3 totals 16 residues. Germline V gene data show CDR1 as ENHRY and CDR2 as SYGVKD. CDR3: CAITLGGGANTGELFF. The CDR3 bases are TGTGCCATCACGTTGGGCGGGGGGGCCAACACCGGGGAGCTGTTTTTT.

The chain joins TRBV29-1 to TRBJ1-1, with D possibly TRBD1 on 6 matching bases. V lost 4 bases and J 1 base, leaving 13 bases between the germline ends. The CDR3 loop spans 14 amino acids. From germline, CDR1 is SQVTM and CDR2 ANQGSEA. The CDR3 DNA sequence: TGCAGCGTTGGAGGGGGAATCAGGAACACTGAAGCTTTCTTT. This gives the protein CSVGGGIRNTEAFF.

This clone was seen a few times. The rearrangement uses TRBV2 and TRBJ2-7; D call uncertain. The CDR3 covers 14 residues. V gave up 8 bases and J gave up 3 bases, with 17 bases separating them. CDR1 SNHLY and CDR2 FYNNEI come from the germline V gene. The CDR3, as DNA: TGTGCCAGCGGCCGACAAAGCCCTGTCTACGAGCAGTACTTC. Its protein is CASGRQSPVYEQYF.

As regards this clone: In the same sample, other DNA sequences code for this CDR3. This rearrangement joins TRBV11-2 to TRBJ1-6, with TRBD1 as a possible D gene (5 bases). V shed 3 bases and J shed 7 bases, with 7 bases lying between them. CDR3 length: 13 residues. Germline V gene lookup returns CDR1 SGHAT and CDR2 FQNNGV. This CDR3 is CASSLAGNSPLHF. The CDR3 nucleotides read TGTGCCAGCAGCTTGGCAGGGAATTCACCCCTCCACTTT.

This chain uses TRBV29-1 with TRBJ2-7; tentative D call: TRBD1 (6 bases). Germline-derived CDR1 and CDR2 are SQVTM and ANQGSEA. CDR3 length: 15 amino acids. Trimming stripped 6 bases from V and 2 bases from J, with 20 bases between. This CDR3 reads CSVLYRDTMTYEQYF. The CDR3 DNA is TGCAGCGTCCTCTACCGGGACACTATGACCTACGAGCAGTACTTC.

The V call is TRBV5-4, the J call TRBJ2-2; D is possibly TRBD1 (6 bases). Germline CDR1 reads SGHNT; CDR2 reads YYREEE (reference sequence). The CDR3 runs to 16 residues. The V end lost 0 bases, the J end lost 4 bases, and 13 bases lay between the germline ends. CDR3 DNA sequence: TGTGCCAGCAGCTTGGAACAGGGCCAAGGCACCGGGGAGCTGTTTTTT. As protein: CASSLEQGQGTGELFF.

The sample holds one count of this clone. This chain connects TRBV10-3 to TRBJ2-1; D uncertain. The CDR3 sequence is 13 residues long. Germline V lookup: CDR1 ENHRY, CDR2 SYGVKD. V lost 6 bases and J lost 0, with 6 bases in between. Written as DNA, the CDR3 is TGTGCCATCAGCTATAGCTCCTACAATGAGCAGTTCTTC. Amino acids: CAISYSSYNEQFF.

The table lists this clone with a count of one. The chain has TRBV11-3 and TRBJ2-7; no clear D gene. Germline V lookup: CDR1 SGHNT, CDR2 YENEEA. The CDR3 is made up of 13 amino acids. Trimming removed 1 base at V and 6 bases at J, with 10 bases between. The CDR3 region is CASSLAVNGEQYF. Written as DNA, the CDR3 is TGTGCCAGCAGCTTAGCGGTGAACGGCGAGCAGTACTTC.

This clone appeared once. CDR3 sequence reads: CASSYLRGVQAFF. CDR3 DNA: TGTGCCAGCAGTTATCTCAGGGGAGTCCAAGCTTTCTTT. V usage is TRBV6-5 and J usage is TRBJ1-1; D possibly corresponds to TRBD1 (6 bases). CDR1 is MNHEY, CDR2 SVGAGI, per germline. V lost 3 bases and J lost 9, with 14 bases in between. The CDR3 length is 13 residues.

The V gene is TRBV12-1, the J gene TRBJ1-4; TRBD1 is the table's D call and was not checked against the DNA. TRBV12-1 is reported as a pseudogene. The CDR3 covers 15 residues. The CDR3 is CASSLDPRGNEKLFF. The CDR3 bases are TGTGCCAGCAGCCTAGATCCCAGGGGTAATGAAAAACTGTTTTTT.

The chain recombines TRBV7-2 with TRBJ2-5; the match to TRBD1 covers 7 bases. In germline, CDR1 is SGHTA, CDR2 FQGNSA. The CDR3 extends over 12 amino acids. The V segment lost 5 bases and the J segment 9 bases; nucleotides outside the gene matches: 6. As DNA, the CDR3 is TGTGCCAGCAGCCGCGCCCAGGGGGCCCAGTACTTC. Amino acid sequence: CASSRAQGAQYF.

This clone has a single count. The rearrangement joins TRBV5-1 to TRBJ1-4; D call uncertain. V was clipped by 2 bases and J by 4 bases, with 12 bases between them. The CDR3 has 15 amino acids. Germline CDR1 reads SGHRS; CDR2 reads YFSETQ. The CDR3 DNA is TGCGCCAGCAGCTTCGGCGGGCAGAATAATGAAAAACTGTTTTTT. Its translation is CASSFGGQNNEKLFF.

V is TRBV5-1 and J is TRBJ2-1; D is possibly TRBD1 (6 bases). V shed 3 bases and J shed 4 bases, with 14 bases lying between them. Germline CDR1 is SGHRS and CDR2 is YFSETQ. This CDR3 comprises 15 residues. The DNA of the CDR3 is TGCGCCAGCAGCTCCAAAGTAGGACAGTACAATGAGCAGTTCTTC. This gives the protein CASSSKVGQYNEQFF.

This clone was observed once. The chain has TRBV11-2 and TRBJ1-1; D remains ambiguous. This CDR3 contains 13 residues. The germline V gene has CDR1 SGHAT and CDR2 FQNNGV. Trimming took off 1 base at V and 3 bases at J, with 6 bases between the two ends. CDR3 protein: CASSLVEDTEAFF. In DNA form, the CDR3 reads TGTGCCAGCAGCTTAGTCGAGGACACTGAAGCTTTCTTT.

The chain combines TRBV19 with TRBJ2-3, with D possibly being TRBD2 (5 bases). The CDR3 is made up of 15 amino acids. Germline V CDR1 and CDR2: LNHDA, SQIVND (reference sequence). V gave up 5 bases and J gave up 6 bases, with 18 bases separating them. CDR3 residues: CASSLPSHSSDTQYF. The CDR3 DNA sequence: TGTGCCAGTAGTTTGCCTAGCCACTCCAGCGATACGCAGTATTTT.

The gene calls are TRBV2 and TRBJ1-1; D might be TRBD1 (6 bases). The CDR3 totals 15 residues. V lost 6 bases and J lost 2, with 16 bases in between. Germline lookup yields CDR1 SNHLY and CDR2 FYNNEI. The CDR3 coding sequence is TGTGCCAGCAGGGGAGGGGCAGGGGCAAACACTGAAGCTTTCTTT. This sequence encodes CASRGGAGANTEAFF. The whole variable domain, filled in from reference TRBV2 and TRBJ1-1, reads EPEVTQTPSHQVTQMGQEVILRCVPISNHLYFYWYRQILGQKVEFLVSFYNNEISEKSEIFDDQFSVERPDGSNFTLKIRSTKLEDSAMYFCASRGGAGANTEAFFGQGTRLTVV.

The chain has TRBV19 and TRBJ2-1; 16 positions match TRBD2. Germline V gene data show CDR1 as LNHDA and CDR2 as SQIVND (reference sequence). This CDR3 contains 19 residues. The J segment lost 7 bases and the V segment lost 1 base, leaving 10 bases of the junction unmatched. The CDR3 loop reads CASSIVSGTSGGAWNEQFF. Here the CDR3 DNA reads TGTGCCAGTAGTATAGTCTCCGGGACTAGCGGGGGGGCCTGGAATGAGCAGTTCTTC.

The chain is built from TRBV19 and TRBJ1-2, with D perhaps matching TRBD1 (5 bases). This CDR3 has 14 amino acids. Trimming took 3 bases from V and 0 from J, leaving 8 bases between them. The germline V gene encodes CDR1 LNHDA and CDR2 SQIVND (reference sequence). CDR3 sequence (DNA): TGTGCCAGTAGTATCCGGACACCTAACTATGGCTACACCTTC. Amino acids: CASSIRTPNYGYTF.

About this clone itself: This CDR3 is also generated by other DNA sequences in the sample. The gene calls are TRBV4-2 and TRBJ2-7, with D perhaps matching TRBD2 (5 bases). Trimming cost V 0 bases and J 4 bases, with 10 bases left between them. The CDR3 has 14 residues. Germline V gene data show CDR1 as LGHNA and CDR2 as YNFKEQ. CDR3 region: CASSQDLGGYEQYF. In DNA form, the CDR3 reads TGTGCCAGCAGCCAAGATCTAGGCGGGTACGAGCAGTACTTC.

The chain has TRBV6-1 and TRBJ1-5; 7 nucleotides align to TRBD1. V dropped 2 bases and J dropped 0; count of bases not matched to a gene: 7. This CDR3 contains 17 residues. Germline loops: CDR1 MNHNS, CDR2 SASEGT. In nucleotides, the CDR3 is TGTGCCAGCAGTGAATCTGCAGGGGGGCCTAGCAATCAGCCCCAGCATTTT. Amino acid sequence: CASSESAGGPSNQPQHF.

The chain combines TRBV7-2 with TRBJ2-6, with 8 bases that match TRBD1. This CDR3 has 17 amino acids. V lost 5 bases to trimming and J lost 0 bases; unmatched junction nucleotides: 6. The germline CDR1 and CDR2 sequences are SGHTA and FQGNSA. As DNA, the CDR3 is TGTGCCAGCAGCCTCCAGGGGGCGCTCTCTGGGGCCAACGTCCTGACTTTC. Translated: CASSLQGALSGANVLTF. Filled out from reference TRBV7-2 and TRBJ2-6, the complete variable domain reads GAGVSQSPSNKVTEKGKDVELRCDPISGHTALYWYRQSLGQGLEFLIYFQGNSAPDKSGLPSDRFSAERTGGSVSTLTIQRTQQEDSAVYLCASSLQGALSGANVLTFGAGSRLTVL.

This chain uses TRBV2 with TRBJ2-4, with a weak D call TRBD1 (6 bases). The CDR3 sequence is 16 residues long. Per the germline V gene, CDR1 is SNHLY and CDR2 is FYNNEI. V lost 2 bases and J 0 bases, leaving 11 bases between the germline ends. CDR3 region: CASSELTGLAKNIQYF. As DNA, the CDR3 is TGTGCCAGCAGTGAATTGACAGGACTAGCCAAAAACATTCAGTACTTC.